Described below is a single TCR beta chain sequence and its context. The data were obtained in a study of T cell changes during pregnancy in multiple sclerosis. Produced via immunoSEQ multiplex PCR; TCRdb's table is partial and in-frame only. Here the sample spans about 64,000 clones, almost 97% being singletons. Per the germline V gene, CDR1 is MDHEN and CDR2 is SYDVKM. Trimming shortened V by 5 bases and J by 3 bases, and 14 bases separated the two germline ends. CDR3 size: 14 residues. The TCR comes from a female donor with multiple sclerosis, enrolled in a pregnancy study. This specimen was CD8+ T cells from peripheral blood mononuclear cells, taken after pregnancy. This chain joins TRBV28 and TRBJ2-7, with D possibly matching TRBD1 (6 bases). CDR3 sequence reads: CASSGPGTRYEQYF. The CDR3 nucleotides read TGTGCCAGCAGTGGGCCCGGGACACGCTACGAGCAGTACTTC.